What follows are 30 T cell receptor beta chains derived from one specimen sequenced in a study of Graves' ophthalmopathy and Graves' hyperthyroidism. Amplification of TCR beta CDR3 regions used RNA transcripts. Second-round multiplex PCR followed a first-round RT-PCR using HTBI primers. TCRdb independently ran MiXCR on the multiplex PCR reads; one entry per CDR3 protein. The sample has roughly 400,000 distinct CDR3 sequences; 15% to 17% are singletons. The specimen sequenced was peripheral blood. These receptors were collected from a woman under 30 with stable Graves' hyperthyroidism.

In its sample, this clonotype was seen a few times. At one end, the junction sequence differs from germline, possibly due to a read error. The V call is TRBV11-1, the J call TRBJ1-5; D is possibly TRBD1 (5 bases). The CDR3 is 16 amino acids. Germline-derived CDR1 and CDR2 are SGHAT and FQDESV (reference sequence). CDR3 nucleotides: TGTGCCAGCACCGGACTTACGGGGCATAGCAATCGGCCCCAGCATTTT. Translated, it gives CASTGLTGHSNRPQHF.

This clonotype was recorded at least ten times. A much larger clonotype is one base distant, so this may be a read error. The chain carries TRBV6-5 and TRBJ1-2, with D uncertain. The CDR3 covers 14 residues. Looked up from germline, CDR1 is MNHEY and CDR2 is SVGAGI. V lost 4 bases and J lost 8, with 17 bases in between. The CDR3 region is CASSCNAGLRGYTF. CDR3 nucleotide sequence: TGTGCCAGCAGTTGTAACGCGGGTCTGAGGGGCTACACCTTC.

In its sample, this clonotype was seen many times. At one end the junction does not follow the germline gene, possibly because of a read error. This sequence joins TRBV6-2 or TRBV6-3 and TRBJ2-7; 9 bases map to TRBD1. The germline CDR1 and CDR2 sequences are MNHEY and SVGEGT. This CDR3 spans 16 amino acids. The CDR3 nucleotides are TGTGCCGGCAGCTACCCCCGGGACAGGGACGACTACGAGCAGTACTTC. This translates into CAGSYPRDRDDYEQYF.

The V gene is TRBV6-2 or TRBV6-3, the J gene TRBJ2-4; D not certain. The ends were cut back, 7 bases at V and 0 bases at J, with 10 bases in the middle. The CDR3 is 14 residues long. In germline, CDR1 is MNHEY, CDR2 SVGEGT. The chain's CDR3 is CASTHELAKNIQYF. DNA for the CDR3: TGTGCCAGCACCCACGAGCTAGCCAAAAACATTCAGTACTTC.

The CDR3 sequence: CASSSVGQASPLHF. Written as DNA, the CDR3 is TGTGCCAGCAGCTCAGTAGGACAGGCCTCACCCCTCCACTTT. This chain joins TRBV11-2 and TRBJ1-6, with 7 bases aligning to TRBD1. V shed 4 bases, J shed 10 bases, and the junction held 7 bases outside the gene matches. The germline gives CDR1 SGHAT, CDR2 FQNNGV. The CDR3 has 14 residues. Full variable domain (rest looked up from reference TRBV11-2 and TRBJ1-6): EAGVAQSPRYKIIEKRQSVAFWCNPISGHATLYWYQQILGQGPKLLIQFQNNGVVDDSQLPKDRFSAERLKGVDSTLKIQPAKLEDSAVYLCASSSVGQASPLHFGNGTRLTVT.

This clonotype has a count of ten or more. The J gene is TRBJ1-6, the V gene TRBV11-1; unclear D gene. The CDR3 runs to 16 residues. V lost 5 bases and J 9 bases, leaving 20 bases between the germline ends. In germline, CDR1 is SGHAT, CDR2 FQDESV (reference sequence). The chain's CDR3 is CASSPGRSQNRSPLHF. The CDR3 DNA sequence: TGTGCCAGCAGCCCCGGCAGGTCTCAGAATCGTTCACCCCTCCACTTT.

This clonotype has ten or more counts. The chain links TRBV6-5 to TRBJ1-3, with no clear D. CDR1 and CDR2 (germline): MNHEY, SVGAGI. The CDR3 runs to 16 residues. Trimming took off 4 bases at V and 4 bases at J, with 17 bases between the two ends. The CDR3 DNA follows: TGTGCCAGCAGTTTAGGACTTCTGGCTGACGGAAACACCATATATTTT. It yields the protein CASSLGLLADGNTIYF.

The rearrangement joins TRBV5-6 to TRBJ1-1; weak D call: TRBD1 (5 bases). This CDR3 comprises 15 residues. Germline V CDR1 and CDR2: SGHDT, YYEEEE. The ends were cut back, 0 bases at V and 4 bases at J, with 13 bases in the middle. The CDR3 reads CASSLGGFRGTEAFF. CDR3 bases: TGTGCCAGCAGCTTGGGGGGGTTTCGGGGCACTGAAGCTTTCTTT.

Points on this clonotype: One base away lies a much larger clone, so this may be a sequencing read error. The final CDR3 position lacks the conserved phenylalanine or tryptophan, pointing to a likely read error. The V gene is TRBV11-3, the J gene TRBJ2-7; perhaps TRBD2 as D (6 bases). Trimming took off 4 bases at V and 5 bases at J, with 9 bases between the two ends. CDR1 is SGHNT and CDR2 is YENEEA in the germline V gene. The CDR3 extends over 12 amino acids. CDR3 amino acids: CASSWGTHEQYY. The CDR3 DNA sequence: TGTGCCAGCAGCTGGGGGACTCACGAGCAGTACTAC.

This clonotype was seen ten or more times. CDR3: CSARDPGVPQGEQYF. Here the CDR3 DNA reads TGCAGTGCTAGAGACCCCGGGGTCCCTCAAGGCGAGCAGTACTTC. The V and J genes are TRBV20-1 and TRBJ2-7, with a possible D match to TRBD2 (5 bases). CDR3 length: 15 amino acids. Germline V CDR1 and CDR2: DFQATT, SNEGSKA (reference sequence). The germline V and J ends were trimmed by 0 bases and 6 bases, with 18 bases remaining between them.

This clonotype was picked up many times. The chain uses TRBV7-2 and TRBJ2-4; perhaps D is TRBD1 or TRBD2 (6 bases each). Germline V CDR1 and CDR2: SGHTA, FQGNSA. This CDR3 contains 15 residues. Trimming shortened V by 6 bases and J by 0 bases, and 12 bases separated the two germline ends. Here the CDR3 DNA reads TGTGCCAGCAGGCACGGGGGCTTAGCCAAAAACATTCAGTACTTC. Protein sequence: CASRHGGLAKNIQYF.

The chain couples TRBV5-1 to TRBJ1-1, with D perhaps matching TRBD1 (6 bases). This CDR3 has 15 amino acids. Germline loops: CDR1 SGHRS, CDR2 YFSETQ. The V end lost 4 bases, the J end lost 3 bases, and 16 bases lay between the germline ends. For the CDR3, the DNA is TGCGCCAGCAGCGGTACAGGGATTCGGGACACTGAAGCTTTCTTT. This codes for CASSGTGIRDTEAFF.

This clonotype was counted only a few times. The chain recombines TRBV25-1 with TRBJ1-1; unclear D gene. Germline V CDR1 and CDR2: MGHDK, SYGVNS. This CDR3 is built from 14 residues. Deletions cut 7 bases from V and 0 bases from J, with 12 bases between. The CDR3 here is CASIESGMNTEAFF. For the CDR3, the DNA is TGTGCCAGCATAGAGTCGGGAATGAACACTGAAGCTTTCTTT.

Many counts were recorded for this clonotype. J is TRBJ2-5 and V is TRBV19; TRBD2 matches 7 bases. J gave up 3 bases and V 1 base, and 14 bases lay outside the gene matches. There are 18 residues in the CDR3. The germline V gene has CDR1 LNHDA and CDR2 SQIVND (reference sequence). In DNA, the CDR3 is TGTGCCAGTAGTATAGTCACCTCGGGACTAAGAAAAAAAGAGACCCAGTACTTC. Protein sequence: CASSIVTSGLRKKETQYF.

This clonotype came up many times. The chain is built from TRBV5-1 and TRBJ2-7; TRBD1 aligns across 8 bases. The V segment lost 7 bases and the J segment 5 bases; nucleotides outside the gene matches: 8. The V gene's germline CDR1 is SGHRS and CDR2 YFSETQ. This CDR3 comprises 13 residues. CDR3 amino acids: CASANRGFNEQYF. The CDR3 DNA sequence: TGCGCCAGCGCGAACAGGGGGTTCAACGAGCAGTACTTC.

This clonotype was seen at least ten times. The chain carries TRBV7-8 and TRBJ2-5; D unclear. This CDR3 has 12 amino acids. V shed 5 bases and J shed 4 bases, with 8 bases lying between them. Germline CDR1 and CDR2: SGHVS and FQNEAQ. The chain's CDR3 is CASSIQTETQYF. CDR3 nucleotide sequence: TGTGCCAGCAGCATACAGACAGAGACCCAGTACTTC. Together with reference TRBV7-8 and TRBJ2-5, the CDR3 gives the full variable domain: GAGVSQSPRYKVAKRGQDVALRCDPISGHVSLFWYQQALGQGPEFLTYFQNEAQLDKSGLPSDRFFAERPEGSVSTLKIQRTQQEDSAVYLCASSIQTETQYFGPGTRLLVL.

This clonotype was detected many times. CDR3 sequence reads: CASSETSYYGYTF. The CDR3 coding sequence is TGTGCCAGCAGTGAGACGTCTTACTATGGCTACACCTTC. The chain recombines TRBV6-1 with TRBJ1-2; D not certain. Trimming shortened V by 3 bases and J by 3 bases, and 8 bases separated the two germline ends. Germline CDR1 reads MNHNS; CDR2 reads SASEGT. The CDR3 totals 13 residues.

The chain uses TRBV11-2 and TRBJ2-5, with TRBD2 matching 14 bases. The CDR3 runs 18 residues. The J segment lost 2 bases and the V segment lost 5 bases, leaving 10 bases of the junction unmatched. Looked up from germline, CDR1 is SGHAT and CDR2 is FQNNGV. In nucleotides, the CDR3 is TGTGCCAGCAGCCCTGCCCGGACTAGCGGGGGGTATCAAGAGACCCAGTACTTC. It codes for CASSPARTSGGYQETQYF.

This clonotype was counted many times. This chain uses TRBV6-1 with TRBJ1-1; D ambiguous. CDR3 length: 18 amino acids. CDR1 is MNHNS and CDR2 is SASEGT in the germline V gene. V was cut by 6 bases and J by 6 bases, with 29 bases left in between. The CDR3 here is CASREPRTNYGNGAEAFF. CDR3 nucleotides: TGTGCCAGCAGGGAACCTCGGACGAATTATGGTAATGGGGCTGAAGCTTTCTTT.

This clonotype has at least ten counts. The chain joins TRBV11-3 to TRBJ2-7; no clear D. Germline V gives CDR1 SGHNT, CDR2 YENEEA. This CDR3 comprises 13 residues. Trimming shortened V by 0 bases and J by 2 bases, and 5 bases separated the two germline ends. CDR3 residues: CASSLDETYEQYF. The CDR3 bases are TGTGCCAGCAGCTTAGATGAAACCTACGAGCAGTACTTC. The entire variable domain, with the rest obtained from reference TRBV11-3 and TRBJ2-7, is as follows: EAGVVQSPRYKIIEKKQPVAFWCNPISGHNTLYWYLQNLGQGPELLIRYENEEAVDDSQLPKDRFSAERLKGVDSTLKIQPAELGDSAVYLCASSLDETYEQYFGPGTRLTVT.

This clonotype was seen at least ten times. CDR3 protein: CASSYRGIGELFF. DNA of the CDR3: TGTGCCAGCAGTTATAGGGGGATCGGGGAGCTGTTTTTT. The chain has TRBV6-2 or TRBV6-3 and TRBJ2-2; a possible D gene is TRBD1 (6 bases). CDR1 MNHEY and CDR2 SVGEGT come from the germline V gene. Trimming took 3 bases from V and 7 from J, leaving 9 bases between them. The CDR3 contains 13 residues.

This clonotype showed up many times. The rearrangement uses TRBV5-1 and TRBJ2-7, with 7 positions matching TRBD1. CDR1 is SGHRS, CDR2 YFSETQ, per germline. CDR3 length equals 13 residues. Losses at the gene ends were 6 bases for V and 6 bases for J; bases not matched to a gene: 9. Here the CDR3 reads CASTTGTAVEQYF. DNA of the CDR3: TGCGCCAGCACCACCGGGACAGCGGTCGAGCAGTACTTC.

This clonotype was counted at least ten times. This chain uses TRBV6-1 with TRBJ1-1; no clear D. The CDR3 sequence is 13 residues long. The V end was cut by 2 bases, the J end by 6 bases, with 10 bases between. Germline values: CDR1 MNHNS, CDR2 SASEGT. CDR3 nucleotides: TGTGCCAGCAGTGAACTTTTAACGCCTGAAGCTTTCTTT. Residues: CASSELLTPEAFF.

In this sample, this clonotype turned up many times. V gene TRBV20-1 combines with J gene TRBJ2-7; D may be TRBD1 (5 bases). This CDR3 has 12 residues. The germline V and J ends were trimmed by 5 bases and 4 bases, with 12 bases remaining between them. Germline CDR1 and CDR2: DFQATT and SNEGSKA (reference sequence). The CDR3 DNA sequence: TGCAGTGCTGGAATCGGACATTACGAGCAGTACTTC. It translates to CSAGIGHYEQYF.

This clonotype was seen more than once but under ten times. V is TRBV3-1 and J is TRBJ2-2, with 9 bases that match TRBD2. This CDR3 spans 17 amino acids. Looked up from germline, CDR1 is LGHDT and CDR2 is YNNKEL (reference sequence). J lost 6 bases, V lost 4 bases, and 12 bases had no gene match. The CDR3 DNA reads as TGTGCCAGCAGCCCCACCTGGGGAGCGGGGGGCTCCGGGGAGCTGTTTTTT. Translation gives CASSPTWGAGGSGELFF. The full variable domain, its missing parts supplied by reference TRBV3-1 and TRBJ2-2, is DTAVSQTPKYLVTQMGNDKSIKCEQNLGHDTMYWYKQDSKKFLKIMFSYNNKELIINETVPNRFSPKSPDKAHLNLHINSLELGDSAVYFCASSPTWGAGGSGELFFGEGSRLTVL.

This clonotype was picked up a small number of times. The chain employs TRBV29-1 and TRBJ1-1; TRBD1 might be the D (5 bases). Germline V CDR1 and CDR2: SQVTM, ANQGSEA. The CDR3 loop spans 14 amino acids. V lost 2 bases and J 11 bases, leaving 21 bases between the germline ends. Here the CDR3 DNA reads TGCAGCGTTGAAATAATAAGGACGGCCCCAGGGGCTTTCTTT. Translating gives CSVEIIRTAPGAFF.

This clonotype was seen repeatedly, ten times or more. This rearrangement joins TRBV11-2 to TRBJ2-6, with a possible D match to TRBD2 (6 bases). The CDR3 has 16 amino acids. Germline V gives CDR1 SGHAT, CDR2 FQNNGV. The V end lost 7 bases, the J end lost 0 bases, and 13 bases lay between the germline ends. The chain's CDR3 is CASTSGLHSGANVLTF. The CDR3 bases are TGTGCCAGCACCTCGGGACTGCACTCTGGGGCCAACGTCCTGACTTTC.

In the case of this clonotype: This sequence may be a read error, since a much larger clone differs from it by one base. CDR3: CATSSPDRNTEAFF. CDR3 bases: TGTGCCACCTCTTCCCCCGACAGGAACACTGAAGCTTTCTTT. This rearrangement joins TRBV13 to TRBJ1-1, with a weak D call TRBD1 (5 bases). The V end was cut by 10 bases, the J end by 1 base, with 16 bases between. In germline, CDR1 is PRHDT, CDR2 FYEKMQ (reference sequence). The CDR3 spans 14 residues.

This clonotype was recorded many times. Just one base apart from a much larger clone, this may be a read error. The chain couples TRBV20-1 to TRBJ2-5; unclear D gene. V lost 3 bases and J lost 1, with 9 bases in between. The CDR3 length is 13 residues. CDR1 and CDR2 from the germline V gene are DFQATT and SNEGSKA (reference sequence). For the CDR3, the DNA is TGCAGTGCTAGTTTGACTTCCCAAGAGACCCAGTACTTC. This encodes CSASLTSQETQYF.

This clonotype was seen ten or more times. The genes are TRBV6-5 and TRBJ1-2; D is uncertain. V was trimmed by 7 bases and J by 8 bases, leaving 20 bases between them. The CDR3 consists of 14 residues. CDR1 and CDR2 (germline): MNHEY, SVGAGI. CDR3 residues: CASTSSGQVGGYTF. The CDR3 coding sequence is TGTGCCAGCACCTCCTCCGGCCAGGTTGGCGGCTACACCTTC.